The sequence of this T cell receptor beta chain was determined in a study of spatial heterogeneity in lung cancer. Study-wide context: Detected sequences consistently included more beta-chain ones than alpha-chain ones.

The time point here: blood at routine non-recurrence follow-up after resection. TCRdb reanalysed the 5' RACE reads using MiXCR and keeps one entry per CDR3 protein. The data show about 47,000 distinct CDR3 sequences, over 9.5% seen once. This clonotype was counted between two and nine times. The CDR3 has 16 residues. Germline V gene data show CDR1 as SGHRS and CDR2 as YFSETQ. The germline V and J ends were trimmed by 4 bases and 4 bases, with 15 bases remaining between them. Sequencing was performed on PBMCs, taken at follow-up. The chain couples TRBV5-1 to TRBJ2-6; the D is unclear. The clonotype was recovered from a male donor with early-stage non-small cell lung cancer. The CDR3 DNA follows: TGCGCCAGCAGCCCTGCCCCTTCAGCCGGGGCCAACGTCCTGACTTTC. Its translation: CASSPAPSAGANVLTF.